The T cell receptor (beta chain) described here comes from a study of liver allograft versus peripheral blood T cells. Study-level background: The authors compared T cell receptor repertoires in transplanted livers with recipients' peripheral blood repertoires. Study conclusions and caveats: Intragraft liver T cell receptor repertoires reportedly differed from peripheral blood repertoires.

This clonotype is deemed medium-sized. No antigen is known for it. TCRdb reprocessed the reads via MiXCR and lists one record per CDR3 protein. The repertoire holds about 1,900 distinct CDR3 sequences, approximately 15% seen once, with 9% in the top ten. This clonotype was sampled from a human patient who had a liver transplant. Among the T cells, some may be from the graft donor.

The CDR3 protein is CSADGGGSYNEQFF. DNA for the CDR3: TGCAGTGCTGACGGAGGGGGGAGCTACAATGAGCAGTTCTTC. This chain uses TRBV20-1 with TRBJ2-1, with D perhaps TRBD1 or TRBD2 (6 bases each). This CDR3 comprises 14 residues. Trimming left V 5 bases short and J 3 bases short, with 14 bases between. The germline V gene encodes CDR1 DFQATT and CDR2 SNEGSKA (reference sequence).